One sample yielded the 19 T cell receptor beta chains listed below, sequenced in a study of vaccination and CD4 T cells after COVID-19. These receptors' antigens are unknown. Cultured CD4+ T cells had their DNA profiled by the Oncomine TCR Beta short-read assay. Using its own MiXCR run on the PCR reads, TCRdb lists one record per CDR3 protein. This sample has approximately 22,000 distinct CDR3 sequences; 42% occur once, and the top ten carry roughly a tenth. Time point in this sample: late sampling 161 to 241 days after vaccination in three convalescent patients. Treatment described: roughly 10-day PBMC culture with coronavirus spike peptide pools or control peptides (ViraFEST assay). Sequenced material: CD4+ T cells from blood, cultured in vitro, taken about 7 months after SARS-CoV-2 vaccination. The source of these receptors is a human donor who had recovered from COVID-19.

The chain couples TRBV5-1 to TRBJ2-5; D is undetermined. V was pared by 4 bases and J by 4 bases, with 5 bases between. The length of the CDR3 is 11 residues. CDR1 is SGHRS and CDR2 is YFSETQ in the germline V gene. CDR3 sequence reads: CASSVRETQYF. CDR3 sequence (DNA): TGCGCCAGCAGCGTTCGAGAGACCCAGTACTTC.

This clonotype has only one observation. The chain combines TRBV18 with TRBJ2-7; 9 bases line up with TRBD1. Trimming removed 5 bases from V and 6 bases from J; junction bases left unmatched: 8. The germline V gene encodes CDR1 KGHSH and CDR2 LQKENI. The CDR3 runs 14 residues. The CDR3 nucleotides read TGTGCCAGCTCAGCCGGGACAGGGCCCCTCGAGCAGTACTTC. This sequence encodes CASSAGTGPLEQYF.

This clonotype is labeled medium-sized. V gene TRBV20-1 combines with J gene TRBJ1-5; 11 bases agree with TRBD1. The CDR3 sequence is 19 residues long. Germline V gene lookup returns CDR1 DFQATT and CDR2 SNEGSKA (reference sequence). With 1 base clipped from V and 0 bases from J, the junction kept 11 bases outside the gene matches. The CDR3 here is CSARASLGQGVDSNQPQHF. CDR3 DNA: TGCAGTGCTAGAGCTTCACTGGGACAGGGGGTCGATAGCAATCAGCCCCAGCATTTT.

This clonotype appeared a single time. DNA for the CDR3: TGTGCCAGCAGTTACTCTGGGACTAAACCCTACGAGCAGTACTTC. It translates to CASSYSGTKPYEQYF. The V and J genes are TRBV6-2 or TRBV6-3 and TRBJ2-7; TRBD2 matches 7 bases. CDR1 MNHEY and CDR2 SVGEGT come from the germline V gene. This CDR3 is 15 amino acids long. V gave up 0 bases and J gave up 2 bases; unmatched junction bases: 4.

The CDR3 here is CASSLREGTDTQYF. The CDR3 bases are TGTGCCAGCAGCTTGCGGGAGGGCACAGATACGCAGTATTTT. This chain links TRBV7-8 with TRBJ2-3; 8 bases fit TRBD2. This CDR3 spans 14 amino acids. Unmatched junction bases numbered 0, after V lost 3 bases and J lost 1 base. CDR1 is SGHVS and CDR2 is FQNEAQ in the germline V gene.

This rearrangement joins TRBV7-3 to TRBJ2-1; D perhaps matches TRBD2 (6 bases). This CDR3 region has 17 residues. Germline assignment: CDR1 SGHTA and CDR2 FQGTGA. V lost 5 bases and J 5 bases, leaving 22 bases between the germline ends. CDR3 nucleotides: TGTGCCAGCAGCCCCGAGAGGGGACTTACAATCGACAATGAGCAGTTCTTC. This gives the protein CASSPERGLTIDNEQFF.

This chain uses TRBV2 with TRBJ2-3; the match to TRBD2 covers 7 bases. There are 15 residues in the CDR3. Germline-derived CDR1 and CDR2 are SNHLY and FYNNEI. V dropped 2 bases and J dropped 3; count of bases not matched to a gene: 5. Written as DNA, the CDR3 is TGTGCCAGCAGTGAAAGGCTAGCGGATACAGATACGCAGTATTTT. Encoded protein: CASSERLADTDTQYF.

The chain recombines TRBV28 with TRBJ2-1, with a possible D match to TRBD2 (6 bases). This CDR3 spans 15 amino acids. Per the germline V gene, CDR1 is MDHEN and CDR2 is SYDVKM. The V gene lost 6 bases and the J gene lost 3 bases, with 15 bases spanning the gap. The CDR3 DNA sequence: TGTGCCAGCAGGGGAAGAGGGAGGTACTACAATGAGCAGTTCTTC. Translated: CASRGRGRYYNEQFF.

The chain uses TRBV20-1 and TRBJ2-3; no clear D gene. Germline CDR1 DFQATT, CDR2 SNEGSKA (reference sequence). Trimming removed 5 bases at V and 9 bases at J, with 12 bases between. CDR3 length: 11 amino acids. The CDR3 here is CSARFSQTQYF. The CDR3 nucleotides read TGCAGTGCTCGCTTCTCTCAGACGCAGTATTTT.

For the CDR3, the DNA is TGTGCCAGCAGACTACAGGGGGGAGGTCAGCCCCAGCATTTT. Translation: CASRLQGGGQPQHF. V usage is TRBV28 and J usage is TRBJ1-5; the match to TRBD1 covers 8 bases. The CDR3 is made up of 14 amino acids. The germline gives CDR1 MDHEN, CDR2 SYDVKM. Losses at the gene ends were 6 bases for V and 6 bases for J; bases not matched to a gene: 7.

The CDR3 here is CSSLAGNGELFF. CDR3 coding DNA: TGCAGTTCCTTAGCGGGAAACGGGGAGCTGTTTTTT. This chain connects TRBV20-1 to TRBJ2-2, with 8 bases fitting TRBD2. The CDR3 spans 12 residues. Germline CDR1 reads DFQATT; CDR2 reads SNEGSKA (reference sequence). After removal of 8 bases from V and 7 bases from J, the junction contained 6 bases not matched to a gene.

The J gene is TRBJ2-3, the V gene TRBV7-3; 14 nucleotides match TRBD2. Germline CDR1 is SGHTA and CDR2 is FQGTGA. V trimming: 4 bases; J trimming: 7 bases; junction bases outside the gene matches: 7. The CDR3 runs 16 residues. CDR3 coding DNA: TGTGCCAGCAGCTCCCAGACTAGCGGGAGGGTAAATACGCAGTATTTT. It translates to CASSSQTSGRVNTQYF.

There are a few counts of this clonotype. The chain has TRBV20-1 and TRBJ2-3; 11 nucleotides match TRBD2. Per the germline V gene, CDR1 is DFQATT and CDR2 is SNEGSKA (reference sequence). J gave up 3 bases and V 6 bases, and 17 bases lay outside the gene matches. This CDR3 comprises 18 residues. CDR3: CSALTLLFSGRDTDTQYF. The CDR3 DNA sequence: TGCAGTGCCCTGACCCTCCTTTTTAGCGGGAGGGATACAGATACGCAGTATTTT.

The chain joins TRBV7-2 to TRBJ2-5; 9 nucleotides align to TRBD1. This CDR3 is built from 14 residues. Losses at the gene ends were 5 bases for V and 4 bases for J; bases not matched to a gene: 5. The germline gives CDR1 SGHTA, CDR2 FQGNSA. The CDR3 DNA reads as TGTGCCAGCAGCCCAACGGGACAGGGAGAGACCCAGTACTTC. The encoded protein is CASSPTGQGETQYF.

The CDR3 DNA reads as TGTGCCAGCAGTTCCCGGACAGGGGGCGTCTATGGCTACACCTTC. Translated: CASSSRTGGVYGYTF. This chain uses TRBV28 with TRBJ1-2; 11 positions agree with TRBD1. The CDR3 sequence is 15 residues long. The germline V gene encodes CDR1 MDHEN and CDR2 SYDVKM. The trim removed 4 bases at V and 4 bases at J, leaving 5 bases unmatched.

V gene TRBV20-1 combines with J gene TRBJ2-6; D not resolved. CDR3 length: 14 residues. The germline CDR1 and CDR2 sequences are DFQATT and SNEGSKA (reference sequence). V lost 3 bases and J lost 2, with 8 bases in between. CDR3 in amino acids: CSARFQPGANVLTF. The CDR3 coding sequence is TGCAGTGCTAGGTTTCAGCCTGGGGCCAACGTCCTGACTTTC.

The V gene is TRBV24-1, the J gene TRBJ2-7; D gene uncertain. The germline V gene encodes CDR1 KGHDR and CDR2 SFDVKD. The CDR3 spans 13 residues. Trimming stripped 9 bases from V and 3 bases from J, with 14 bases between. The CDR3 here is CATPKWHHYEQYF. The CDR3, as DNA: TGTGCCACCCCGAAGTGGCATCACTACGAGCAGTACTTC.

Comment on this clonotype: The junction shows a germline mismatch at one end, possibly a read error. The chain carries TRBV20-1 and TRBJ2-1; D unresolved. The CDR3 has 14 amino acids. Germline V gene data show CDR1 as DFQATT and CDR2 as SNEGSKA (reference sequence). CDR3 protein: CNARAEHSYNEQFF. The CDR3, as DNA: TGCAATGCTCGGGCGGAACACTCCTACAATGAGCAGTTCTTC.

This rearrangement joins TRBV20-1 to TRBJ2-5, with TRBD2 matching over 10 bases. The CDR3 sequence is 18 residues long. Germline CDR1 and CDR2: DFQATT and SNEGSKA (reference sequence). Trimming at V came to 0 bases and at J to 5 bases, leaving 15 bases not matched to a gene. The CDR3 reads CSARDGDQREGLWETQYF. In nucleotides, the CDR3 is TGCAGTGCTAGAGATGGGGATCAGCGGGAGGGCCTTTGGGAGACCCAGTACTTC.